This paragraph reports one T cell receptor beta chain. Authors' processing steps: From reference gene primer amplification, estimates of nucleated cell counts were derived. Clones were sequenced by immunoSEQ multiplex PCR, and TCRdb holds only the in-frame ones, with some missing. Clonal size and the V and J genes are those of that table, whereas D and trimming came from the DNA. The top ten clones hold about an eighth of a sample with approximately 140,000 clones, 80% of them seen once. The data are from a study of blood T cell repertoires in COVID-19. Study-wide context: The United States, Italy and Spain provided the acute and convalescent COVID-19 samples. T cells, B-cell-depleted T cells, or PBMCs supplied cDNA or gDNA.

Looked up from germline, CDR1 is SGHTA and CDR2 is FQGNSA. The CDR3 runs 15 residues. V gave up 2 bases and J gave up 5 bases, with 16 bases separating them. This TCR came from a man in his sixties with active or convalescent COVID-19. The chain has TRBV7-2 and TRBJ2-7; D possibly corresponds to TRBD2 (5 bases). The sequencing sample was made of peripheral blood. The CDR3 DNA reads TGTGCCAGCAGCTTAATACAGCCGGGAATCGACGAGCAGTACTTC. Protein sequence: CASSLIQPGIDEQYF. Drawing the rest from reference TRBV7-2 and TRBJ2-7, the complete variable domain is GAGVSQSPSNKVTEKGKDVELRCDPISGHTALYWYRQSLGQGLEFLIYFQGNSAPDKSGLPSDRFSAERTGGSVSTLTIQRTQQEDSAVYLCASSLIQPGIDEQYFGPGTRLTVT.